This passage covers 10 T cell receptor beta chains from one sample sequenced in a study of control samples from healthy donors and cancer patients. Measured with immunoSEQ multiplex PCR; TCRdb has only the in-frame clones, and not every one. The repertoire holds roughly 220,000 clones, with roughly 94% as singletons. The specimen was blood. These receptors were collected from a man aged 50 or older in good health.

The V gene is TRBV18, the J gene TRBJ1-5, with 7 bases aligning to TRBD1. The V gene's germline CDR1 is KGHSH and CDR2 LQKENI. This CDR3 region has 14 residues. Germline trimming cut 3 bases from V and 7 bases from J; bases unmatched to any gene: 6. The CDR3 DNA sequence: TGTGCCAGCTCACCGGACAGGACCGGACAGCCCCAGCATTTT. Protein sequence: CASSPDRTGQPQHF.

V is TRBV5-1 and J is TRBJ2-2, with D perhaps TRBD1 (5 bases). Per the germline V gene, CDR1 is SGHRS and CDR2 is YFSETQ. Between the trimmed V and J ends, which lost 0 bases and 4 bases, there was a span of 10 bases. This CDR3 comprises 15 residues. In DNA, the CDR3 is TGCGCCAGCAGCTTGGTAGGGGCCGGCACCGGGGAGCTGTTTTTT. Translating gives CASSLVGAGTGELFF.

The CDR3 DNA is TGTGCCAGCAGAGACGACGGATTAATGAACACTGAAGCTTTCTTT. This encodes CASRDDGLMNTEAFF. The gene calls are TRBV19 and TRBJ1-1; D unresolved. This CDR3 comprises 15 residues. Germline CDR1 and CDR2: LNHDA and SQIVND (reference sequence). Trimming removed 9 bases at V and 0 bases at J, with 17 bases between.

The gene calls are TRBV7-9 and TRBJ2-3; 10 nucleotides align to TRBD2. CDR3 size: 13 residues. CDR1 and CDR2 from the germline V gene are SEHNR and FQNEAQ (reference sequence). V gave up 7 bases and J gave up 6 bases; unmatched junction bases: 4. This CDR3 reads CASKSSGGDTQYF. In DNA, the CDR3 is TGTGCCAGCAAATCTAGCGGGGGTGATACGCAGTATTTT.

V and J are TRBV6-2 or TRBV6-3 and TRBJ1-5; D might be TRBD1 (6 bases). Germline V CDR1 and CDR2: MNHEY, SVGEGT. The CDR3 runs 15 residues. Trimming stripped 2 bases from V and 4 bases from J, with 12 bases between. CDR3 in amino acids: CASSYGGQQNQPQHF. The CDR3 nucleotides are TGTGCCAGCAGTTACGGGGGCCAGCAGAATCAGCCCCAGCATTTT.

CDR3 amino acids: CAISESMGGNSPLHF. The CDR3 DNA sequence: TGTGCCATCAGTGAGTCTATGGGGGGCAATTCACCCCTCCACTTT. The chain recombines TRBV10-3 with TRBJ1-6, with D perhaps matching TRBD1 (6 bases). Between the trimmed V and J ends, which lost 0 bases and 7 bases, there was a span of 10 bases. This CDR3 contains 15 residues. Germline assignment: CDR1 ENHRY and CDR2 SYGVKD.

As DNA, the CDR3 is TGCGCCAGCAGTGAGGGAGGTGCCTACGAGCAGTACTTC. Encoded protein: CASSEGGAYEQYF. V is TRBV10-1 and J is TRBJ2-7, with a tentative D call TRBD2 (5 bases). Trimming removed 2 bases at V and 2 bases at J, with 7 bases between. The germline CDR1 and CDR2 sequences are WNHNN and SYGVQD (reference sequence). CDR3 size: 13 residues.

The chain recombines TRBV5-1 with TRBJ2-1; tentatively, D is TRBD1 (5 bases). Germline loops: CDR1 SGHRS, CDR2 YFSETQ. The CDR3 loop spans 14 amino acids. Trimming removed 0 bases from V and 4 bases from J, with 8 bases in between. CDR3 region: CASSLEGDYNEQFF. CDR3 bases: TGCGCCAGCAGCTTGGAAGGGGATTACAATGAGCAGTTCTTC.

The chain uses TRBV11-2 and TRBJ2-7; the D is unclear. The V end was cut by 3 bases, the J end by 3 bases, with 6 bases between. This CDR3 is built from 12 residues. CDR1 is SGHAT, CDR2 FQNNGV, per germline. CDR3 amino acids: CASSFGVYEQYF. The CDR3 DNA sequence: TGTGCCAGCAGCTTTGGGGTCTACGAGCAGTACTTC.

J is TRBJ1-3 and V is TRBV5-1; D gene ambiguous. Germline V lookup: CDR1 SGHRS, CDR2 YFSETQ. The CDR3 contains 13 residues. Trimming took off 5 bases at V and 2 bases at J, with 8 bases between the two ends. The CDR3 sequence is CASRGEPGNTIYF. The CDR3 region has the DNA TGCGCCAGCAGGGGCGAGCCTGGAAACACCATATATTTT. Complete variable domain (other parts from reference TRBV5-1 and TRBJ1-3): KAGVTQTPRYLIKTRGQQVTLSCSPISGHRSVSWYQQTPGQGLQFLFEYFSETQRNKGNFPGRFSGRQFSNSRSEMNVSTLELGDSALYLCASRGEPGNTIYFGEGSWLTVV.